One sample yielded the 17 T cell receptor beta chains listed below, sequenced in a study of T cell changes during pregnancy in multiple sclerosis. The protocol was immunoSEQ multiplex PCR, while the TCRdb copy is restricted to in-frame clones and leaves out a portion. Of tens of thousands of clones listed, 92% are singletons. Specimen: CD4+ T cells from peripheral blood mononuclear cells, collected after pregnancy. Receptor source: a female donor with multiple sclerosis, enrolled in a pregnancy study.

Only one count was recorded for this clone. The CDR3 loop is CASSASTSRSYNEQFF. In DNA form, the CDR3 reads TGTGCCAGCAGCGCCTCGACTAGTCGCTCCTACAATGAGCAGTTCTTC. The chain combines TRBV5-4 with TRBJ2-1; weak D call: TRBD2 (6 bases). This CDR3 is built from 16 residues. Germline CDR1 is SGHNT and CDR2 is YYREEE (reference sequence). Trimming left V 4 bases short and J 0 bases short, with 14 bases between.

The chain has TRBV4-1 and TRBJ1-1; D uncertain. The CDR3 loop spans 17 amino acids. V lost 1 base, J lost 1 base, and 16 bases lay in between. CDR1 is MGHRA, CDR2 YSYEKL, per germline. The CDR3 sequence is CASSQGRAAGRNTEAFF. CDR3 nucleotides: TGCGCCAGCAGCCAAGGGCGAGCAGCGGGTAGGAACACTGAAGCTTTCTTT.

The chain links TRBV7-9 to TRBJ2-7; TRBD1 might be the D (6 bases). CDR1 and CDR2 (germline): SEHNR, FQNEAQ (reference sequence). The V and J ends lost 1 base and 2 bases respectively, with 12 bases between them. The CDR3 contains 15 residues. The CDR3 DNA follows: TGTGCCAGCAGCTTAGGTGCAGGGGTCACCTACGAGCAGTACTTC. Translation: CASSLGAGVTYEQYF. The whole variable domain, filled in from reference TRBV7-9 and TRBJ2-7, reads DTGVSQNPRHKITKRGQNVTFRCDPISEHNRLYWYRQTLGQGPEFLTYFQNEAQLEKSRLLSDRFSAERPKGSFSTLEIQRTEQGDSAMYLCASSLGAGVTYEQYFGPGTRLTVT.

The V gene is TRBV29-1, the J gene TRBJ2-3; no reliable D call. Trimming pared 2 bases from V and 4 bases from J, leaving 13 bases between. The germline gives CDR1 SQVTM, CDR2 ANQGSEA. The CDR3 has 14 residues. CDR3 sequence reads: CSVESGLAPDTQYF. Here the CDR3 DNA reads TGCAGCGTTGAATCCGGGTTAGCCCCAGATACGCAGTATTTT.

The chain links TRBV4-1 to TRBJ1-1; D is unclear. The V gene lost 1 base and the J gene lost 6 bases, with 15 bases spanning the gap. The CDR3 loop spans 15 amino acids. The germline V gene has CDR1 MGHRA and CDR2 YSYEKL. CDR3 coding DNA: TGCGCCAGCAGCCAAGTACGCGGTGGGAGGGCTGAAGCTTTCTTT. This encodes CASSQVRGGRAEAFF.

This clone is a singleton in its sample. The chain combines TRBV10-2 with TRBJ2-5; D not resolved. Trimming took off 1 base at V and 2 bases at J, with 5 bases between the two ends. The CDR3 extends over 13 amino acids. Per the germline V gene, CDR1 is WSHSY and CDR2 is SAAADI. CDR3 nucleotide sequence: TGCGCCAGCAGTGAGTGGCGGCAAGAGACCCAGTACTTC. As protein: CASSEWRQETQYF.

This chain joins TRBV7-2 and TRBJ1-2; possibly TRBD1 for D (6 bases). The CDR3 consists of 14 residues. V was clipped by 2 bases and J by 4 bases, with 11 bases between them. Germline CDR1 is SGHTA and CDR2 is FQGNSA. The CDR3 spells CASSLRGRGYGYTF. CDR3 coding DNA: TGTGCCAGCAGCTTAAGGGGGAGGGGCTATGGCTACACCTTC. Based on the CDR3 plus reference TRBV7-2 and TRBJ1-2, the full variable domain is GAGVSQSPSNKVTEKGKDVELRCDPISGHTALYWYRQSLGQGLEFLIYFQGNSAPDKSGLPSDRFSAERTGGSVSTLTIQRTQQEDSAVYLCASSLRGRGYGYTFGSGTRLTVV.

In nucleotides, the CDR3 is TGTGCCAGCAGAGGGACAGGGGGCGGTGGCGAGCAGTACTTC. Encoded protein: CASRGTGGGGEQYF. The chain has TRBV6-5 and TRBJ2-7, with TRBD1 matching over 12 bases. CDR3 length: 14 residues. Germline values: CDR1 MNHEY, CDR2 SVGAGI. V dropped 6 bases and J dropped 6; count of bases not matched to a gene: 6.

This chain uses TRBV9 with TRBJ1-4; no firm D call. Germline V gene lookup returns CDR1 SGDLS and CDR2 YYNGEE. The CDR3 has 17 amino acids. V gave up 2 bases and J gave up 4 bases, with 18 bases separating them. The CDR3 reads CASSVDPAGGSNEKLFF. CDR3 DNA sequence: TGTGCCAGCAGCGTCGACCCGGCGGGCGGAAGTAATGAAAAACTGTTTTTT.

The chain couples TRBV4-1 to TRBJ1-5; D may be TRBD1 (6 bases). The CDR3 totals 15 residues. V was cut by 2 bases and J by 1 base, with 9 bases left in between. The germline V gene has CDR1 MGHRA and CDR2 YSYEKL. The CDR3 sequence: CASSQPGVSNQPQHF. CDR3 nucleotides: TGCGCCAGCAGCCAACCAGGGGTGAGCAATCAGCCCCAGCATTTT.

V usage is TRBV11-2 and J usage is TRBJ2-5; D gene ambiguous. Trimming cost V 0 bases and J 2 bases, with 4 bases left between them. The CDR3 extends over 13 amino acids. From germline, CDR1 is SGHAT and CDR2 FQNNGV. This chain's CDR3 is CASSLETQETQYF. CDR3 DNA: TGTGCCAGCAGCTTAGAGACTCAAGAGACCCAGTACTTC.

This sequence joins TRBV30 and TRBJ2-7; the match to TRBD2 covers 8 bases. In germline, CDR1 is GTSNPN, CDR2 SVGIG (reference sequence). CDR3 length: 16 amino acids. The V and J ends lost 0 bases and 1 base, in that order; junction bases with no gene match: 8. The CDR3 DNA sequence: TGTGCCTGGAGTGTACTCCCGGGAGGGCCGTCCTACGAGCAGTACTTC. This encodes CAWSVLPGGPSYEQYF.

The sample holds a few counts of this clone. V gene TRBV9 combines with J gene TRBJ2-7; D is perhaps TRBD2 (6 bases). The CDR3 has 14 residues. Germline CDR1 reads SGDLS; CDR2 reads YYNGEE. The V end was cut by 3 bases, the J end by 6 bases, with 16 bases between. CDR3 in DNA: TGTGCCAGCAGCGGTTTAGCGGCAGACGGCGAGCAGTACTTC. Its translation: CASSGLAADGEQYF.

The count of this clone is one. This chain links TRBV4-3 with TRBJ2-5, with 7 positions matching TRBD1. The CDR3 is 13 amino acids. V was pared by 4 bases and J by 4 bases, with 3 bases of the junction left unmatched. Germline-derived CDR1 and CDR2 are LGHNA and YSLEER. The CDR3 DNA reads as TGCGCCAGCAGCCCAGGGGGACGAGAGACCCAGTACTTC. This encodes CASSPGGRETQYF.

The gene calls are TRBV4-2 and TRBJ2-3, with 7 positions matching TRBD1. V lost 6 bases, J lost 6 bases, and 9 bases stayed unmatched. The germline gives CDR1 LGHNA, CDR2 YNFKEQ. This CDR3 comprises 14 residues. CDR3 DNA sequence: TGTGCCAGCAGGGATCACAGGGGATCGGATACGCAGTATTTT. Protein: CASRDHRGSDTQYF.

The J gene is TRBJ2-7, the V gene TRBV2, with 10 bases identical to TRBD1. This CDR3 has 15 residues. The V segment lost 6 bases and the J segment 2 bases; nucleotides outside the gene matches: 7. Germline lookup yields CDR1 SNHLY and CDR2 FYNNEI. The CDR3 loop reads CASRSDRGRTYEQYF. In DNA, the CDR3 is TGTGCCAGCAGATCCGACAGGGGGCGAACCTACGAGCAGTACTTC.

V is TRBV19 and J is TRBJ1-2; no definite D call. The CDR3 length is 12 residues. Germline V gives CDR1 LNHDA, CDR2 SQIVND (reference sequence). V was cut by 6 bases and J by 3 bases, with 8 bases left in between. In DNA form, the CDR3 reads TGTGCCAGTAGCCCGGGTGACTATGGCTACACCTTC. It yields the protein CASSPGDYGYTF.